This TCR beta chain was sequenced for a study of regulatory T cells in long-lasting Graves disease. The germline V gene encodes CDR1 ENHRY and CDR2 SYGVKD. V lost 2 bases and J lost 10, with 12 bases in between. The CDR3 loop spans 13 amino acids. This clonotype has just a few counts. Arm-PCR of CDR3 regions and iRepertoire HTBI primers were the basis on which TCR beta libraries were built. TCRdb independently ran MiXCR on the multiplex PCR reads; one entry per CDR3 protein. This sample has some 500,000 distinct CDR3 sequences, with roughly a sixth found just once. Described time point: newly diagnosed GD, antithyroid drugs for less than 3 months. The TCR library was prepared using RNA isolated from PBMCs. These same records also appear under a second study, on T cells in Graves' hyperthyroidism and ophthalmopathy.

V gene TRBV10-3 combines with J gene TRBJ1-5; D gene unclear. The sample consisted of peripheral blood mononuclear cells (PBMCs), taken at new diagnosis, from a patient treated with antithyroid drugs. This clonotype originated in a woman aged 40-60 years with Graves disease. The CDR3, as DNA: TGTGCCATCAGTGAGAGTCCCAGCAGCCCCCAGCATTTT. Translated: CAISESPSSPQHF.